This note documents a single T cell receptor beta chain sequence. Its cognate antigen has yet to be identified. Base qualities are missing; no much larger clone stands one base away. This sample stems from a study of T cell repertoires in aging, cancer and after chemotherapy (dated by TCRdb to the late 2010s). Study-wide context: Six donor age groups were covered, ranging from 30 or younger up to 70 or older, and each group contained at least three individuals. In the solid tumor group, the paired samples taken before and after chemotherapy came from brain tumor (glioblastoma) patients given temozolomide-based therapy. The study profiled peripheral blood TCR beta repertoires from healthy donors and cancer patients to examine immunoaging and T cell reconstitution after chemotherapy. Alongside approximately 95 healthy donors serving as a reference group, the cohort included some 220 cancer patients, of whom some 90 had hematological cancers and about 130 had solid cancers. In total, the full dataset held about 9 million TCR reads. What the research found in general, with its limitations: Compared with age-matched healthy donors, untreated patients with either hematological or solid cancers had significantly lower TCR diversity in the blood along with higher clonality. The authors noted that the repertoire data do not allow conclusions about immunological memory after chemotherapy. Declining TCR diversity with age in healthy donors was mainly explained by loss of richness; in cancer patients, loss of evenness also contributed. In both cancer cohorts, median generation probability rose over the chemotherapy interval, which suggests that the repertoire was reconstituted through rebound thymic output.

Spanning cysteine to phenylalanine, the CDR3 consists of 13 amino acids. Only the CDR3 part of the read is kept: 39 bases, read in frame from the first base. The germline V gene gives CDR1 as SGHRS and CDR2 as YFSETQ. Trimming costs V 0 bases and J 4 bases, and their ends lie 8 bases apart. Rearranged TRB sequences spanning V, D and J segments were amplified by multiplex touch-down PCR using a mixed TRB-A/B primer pool. Two consecutive PCR reactions with Phusion HS II polymerase added Illumina adapters and sample indices to the amplicons. Amplicons were gel-purified using the NucleoSpin Gel and PCR Clean-up kit and were subsequently checked with Qubit and an Agilent 2100 Bioanalyzer. Sequencing of libraries was carried out on an Illumina MiSeq in 600-cycle, single-indexed, paired-end runs. As for the original processing: Processing of the TRB sequences was carried out with MiXCR versions 2.12 and 3.0.5. Each unique CDR3 nucleotide sequence counted as one clone, and only productive sequences with at least two reads were retained. The repertoire metrics were Shannon diversity, evenness, clonality (calculated as one minus evenness), and diversity profiles parameterized by alpha from 0 to 5. The IGoR algorithm was used to calculate generation probabilities of clones in the paired pre- and post-chemotherapy samples. In TCRdb, the public reads were trimmed at Q25 with fastp and aligned with MiXCR, with productive beta chains retained. Entries are consolidated by CDR3 protein sequence, retaining the most common genes and DNA. These V and J calls are TCRdb output, not the study's own analysis. Present in this sample are roughly 2,500 distinct CDR3 sequences, about 24% of which were seen just once. 11% to 15% of the sample is held by the ten biggest clonotypes.

TCR beta rearrangements were amplified from genomic DNA extracted from peripheral blood rather than from sorted cells or RNA. Sample: blood. The rearrangement combines TRBV5-1 with TRBJ2-7; TRBD2 is possibly the D segment (5 matching bases). The sequence came from a human donor with a solid tumor. The DNA sequence reads TGCGCCAGCAGCTTGGGTACGGGATACGAGCAGTACTTC. It translates as CASSLGTGYEQYF.